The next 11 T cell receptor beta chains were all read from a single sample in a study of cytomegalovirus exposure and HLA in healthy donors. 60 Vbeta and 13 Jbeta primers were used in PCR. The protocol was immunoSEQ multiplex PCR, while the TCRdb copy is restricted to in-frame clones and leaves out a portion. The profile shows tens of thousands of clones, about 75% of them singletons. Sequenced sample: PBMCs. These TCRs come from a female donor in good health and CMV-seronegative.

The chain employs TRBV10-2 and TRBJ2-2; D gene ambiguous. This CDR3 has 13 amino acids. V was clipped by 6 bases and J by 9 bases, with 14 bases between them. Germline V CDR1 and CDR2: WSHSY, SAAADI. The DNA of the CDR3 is TGCGCCAGCAGGGCCGACTGGAGTAGGGAGCTGTTTTTT. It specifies CASRADWSRELFF.

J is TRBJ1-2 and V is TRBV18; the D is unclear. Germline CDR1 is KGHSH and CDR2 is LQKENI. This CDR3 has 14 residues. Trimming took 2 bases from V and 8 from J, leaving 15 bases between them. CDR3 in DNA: TGTGCCAGCTCACCAATGGCGGATGTAGAAGGCTACACCTTC. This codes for CASSPMADVEGYTF.

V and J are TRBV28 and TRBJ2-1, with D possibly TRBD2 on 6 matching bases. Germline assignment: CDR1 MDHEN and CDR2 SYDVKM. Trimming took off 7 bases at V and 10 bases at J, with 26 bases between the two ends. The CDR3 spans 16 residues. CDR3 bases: TGTGCCAGCATTCCTCCCGGGAGACTCGGATCGGGCGAGCAGTTCTTC. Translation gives CASIPPGRLGSGEQFF.

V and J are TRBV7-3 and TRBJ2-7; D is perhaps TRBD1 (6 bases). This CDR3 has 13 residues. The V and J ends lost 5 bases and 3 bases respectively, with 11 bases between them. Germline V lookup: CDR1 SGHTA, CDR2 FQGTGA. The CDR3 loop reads CASSRDTNYEQYF. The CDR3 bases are TGTGCCAGCAGCCGGGACACCAACTACGAGCAGTACTTC.

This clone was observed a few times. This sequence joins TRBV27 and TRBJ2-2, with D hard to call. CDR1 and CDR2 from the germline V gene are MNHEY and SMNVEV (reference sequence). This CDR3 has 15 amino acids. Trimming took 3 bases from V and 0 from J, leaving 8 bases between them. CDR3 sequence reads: CASSFLAANTGELFF. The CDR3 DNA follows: TGTGCCAGCAGTTTTTTGGCGGCGAACACCGGGGAGCTGTTTTTT.

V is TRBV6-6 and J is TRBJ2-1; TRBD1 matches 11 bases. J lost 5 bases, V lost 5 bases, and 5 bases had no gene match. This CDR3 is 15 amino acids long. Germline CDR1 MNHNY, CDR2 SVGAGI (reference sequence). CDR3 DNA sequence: TGTGCCAGCAGTCCCCGGGACAGGGGGGACAATGAGCAGTTCTTC. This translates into CASSPRDRGDNEQFF.

The CDR3 loop is CAWSAFGTALNYGYTF. The CDR3 DNA sequence: TGTGCCTGGAGTGCGTTTGGGACAGCTCTTAACTATGGCTACACCTTC. V usage is TRBV30 and J usage is TRBJ1-2, with 7 bases matching TRBD1. In germline, CDR1 is GTSNPN, CDR2 SVGIG (reference sequence). The CDR3 is 16 amino acids. With V trimmed by 1 base and J by 1 base, 9 bases remained unmatched. Full variable domain (missing parts from reference TRBV30 and TRBJ1-2): SQTIHQWPATLVQPVGSPLSLECTVEGTSNPNLYWYRQAAGRGLQLLFYSVGIGQISSEVPQNLSASRPQDRQFILSSKKLLLSDSGFYLCAWSAFGTALNYGYTFGSGTRLTVV.

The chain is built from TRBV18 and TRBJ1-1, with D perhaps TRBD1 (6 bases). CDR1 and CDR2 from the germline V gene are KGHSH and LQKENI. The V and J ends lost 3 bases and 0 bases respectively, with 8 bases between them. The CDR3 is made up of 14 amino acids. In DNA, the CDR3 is TGTGCCAGCTCACCGGACAGTATGAACACTGAAGCTTTCTTT. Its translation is CASSPDSMNTEAFF.

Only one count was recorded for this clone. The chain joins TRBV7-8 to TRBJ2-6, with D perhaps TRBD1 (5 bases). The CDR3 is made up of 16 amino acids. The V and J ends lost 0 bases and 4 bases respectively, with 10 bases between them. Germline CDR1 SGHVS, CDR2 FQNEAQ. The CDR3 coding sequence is TGTGCCAGCAGCTTAGCCCAGGGTTGGGGGGCCAACGTCCTGACTTTC. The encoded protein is CASSLAQGWGANVLTF.

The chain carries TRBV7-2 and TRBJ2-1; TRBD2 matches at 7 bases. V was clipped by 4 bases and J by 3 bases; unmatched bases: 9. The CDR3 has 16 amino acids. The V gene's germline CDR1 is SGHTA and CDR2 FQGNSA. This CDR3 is CASSSGAGTIYNEQFF. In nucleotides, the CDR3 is TGTGCCAGCAGCTCTGGGGCGGGGACTATCTACAATGAGCAGTTCTTC.

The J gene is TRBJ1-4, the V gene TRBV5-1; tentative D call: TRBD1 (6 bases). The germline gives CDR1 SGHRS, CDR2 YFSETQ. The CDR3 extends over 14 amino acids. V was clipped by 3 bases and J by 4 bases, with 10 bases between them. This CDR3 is CASSSTGFNEKLFF. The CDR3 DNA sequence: TGCGCCAGCAGCTCGACAGGTTTTAATGAAAAACTGTTTTTT.